This T cell receptor beta chain was captured by sequencing in a study of CD8 T cells in ankylosing spondylitis. Points from the study as a whole: Seemingly distinctive of ankylosing spondylitis blood was a TCR beta motif formed by eight highly homologous variants.

This clonotype was seen more than once but under ten times. Its cognate antigen is unknown. A single record per CDR3 protein comes from TCRdb applying MiXCR to the 5' RACE reads. This table has around 90,000 distinct CDR3 sequences, around 26% appearing once. V was clipped by 1 base and J by 3 bases, with 9 bases between them. The CDR3 runs to 14 residues. Sequencing input: blood, either unsorted or a sorted T cell fraction (not recorded which). J is TRBJ1-1 and V is TRBV12-3 or TRBV12-4; D is ambiguous. The source of this sequence is a male donor with ankylosing spondylitis or in good health (not recorded which). This chain's CDR3 is CASSLGGPYTEAFF. CDR3 in DNA: TGTGCCAGCAGTTTAGGAGGGCCCTACACTGAAGCTTTCTTT.